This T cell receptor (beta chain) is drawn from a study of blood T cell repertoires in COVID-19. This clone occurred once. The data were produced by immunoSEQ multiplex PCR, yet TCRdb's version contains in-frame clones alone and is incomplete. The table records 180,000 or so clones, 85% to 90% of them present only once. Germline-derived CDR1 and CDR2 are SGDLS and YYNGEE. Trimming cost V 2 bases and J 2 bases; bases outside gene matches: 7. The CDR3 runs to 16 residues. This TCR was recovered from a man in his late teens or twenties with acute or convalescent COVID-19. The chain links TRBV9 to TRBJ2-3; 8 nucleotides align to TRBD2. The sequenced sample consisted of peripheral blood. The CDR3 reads CASSVGLAYITDTQYF. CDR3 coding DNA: TGTGCCAGCAGCGTTGGACTAGCTTATATCACAGATACGCAGTATTTT.